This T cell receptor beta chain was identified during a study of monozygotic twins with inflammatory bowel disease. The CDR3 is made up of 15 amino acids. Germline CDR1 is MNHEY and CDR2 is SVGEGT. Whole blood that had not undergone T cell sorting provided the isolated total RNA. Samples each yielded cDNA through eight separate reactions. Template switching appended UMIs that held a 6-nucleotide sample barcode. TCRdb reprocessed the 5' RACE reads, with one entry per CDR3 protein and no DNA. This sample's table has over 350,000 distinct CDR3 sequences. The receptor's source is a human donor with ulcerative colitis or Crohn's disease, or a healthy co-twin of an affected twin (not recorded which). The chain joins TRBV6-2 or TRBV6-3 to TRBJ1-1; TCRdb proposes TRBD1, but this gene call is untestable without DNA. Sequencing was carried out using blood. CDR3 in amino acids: CASRPGTGRHTEAFF.